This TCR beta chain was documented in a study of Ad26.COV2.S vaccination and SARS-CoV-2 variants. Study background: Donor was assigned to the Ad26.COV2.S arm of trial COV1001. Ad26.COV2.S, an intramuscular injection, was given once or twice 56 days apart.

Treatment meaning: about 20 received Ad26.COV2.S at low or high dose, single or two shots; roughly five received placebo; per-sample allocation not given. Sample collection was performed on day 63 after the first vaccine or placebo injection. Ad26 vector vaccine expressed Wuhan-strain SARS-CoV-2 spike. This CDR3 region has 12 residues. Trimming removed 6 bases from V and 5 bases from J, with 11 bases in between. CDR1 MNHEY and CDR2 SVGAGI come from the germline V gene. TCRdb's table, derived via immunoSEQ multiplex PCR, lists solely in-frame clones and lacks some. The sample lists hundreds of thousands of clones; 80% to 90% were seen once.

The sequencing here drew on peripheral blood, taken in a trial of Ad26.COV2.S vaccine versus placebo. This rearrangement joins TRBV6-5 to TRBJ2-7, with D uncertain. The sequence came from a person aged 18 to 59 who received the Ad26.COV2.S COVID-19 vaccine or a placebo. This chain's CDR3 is CASSRFGDEQYF. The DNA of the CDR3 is TGTGCCAGCAGCCGCTTTGGGGACGAGCAGTACTTC.